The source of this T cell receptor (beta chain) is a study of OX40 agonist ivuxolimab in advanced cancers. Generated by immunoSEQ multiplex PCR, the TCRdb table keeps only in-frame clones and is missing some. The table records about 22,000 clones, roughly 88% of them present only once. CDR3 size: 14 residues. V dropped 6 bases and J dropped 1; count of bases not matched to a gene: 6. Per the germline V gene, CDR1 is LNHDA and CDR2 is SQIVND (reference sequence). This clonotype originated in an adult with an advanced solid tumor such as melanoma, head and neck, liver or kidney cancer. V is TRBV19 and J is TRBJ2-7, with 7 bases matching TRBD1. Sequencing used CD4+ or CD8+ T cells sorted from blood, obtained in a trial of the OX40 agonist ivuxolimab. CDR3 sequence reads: CASRSGQRSYEQYF. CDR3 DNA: TGTGCCAGTAGGTCGGGACAGAGATCCTACGAGCAGTACTTC. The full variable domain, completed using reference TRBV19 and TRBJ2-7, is DGGITQSPKYLFRKEGQNVTLSCEQNLNHDAMYWYRQDPGQGLRLIYYSQIVNDFQKGDIAEGYSVSREKKESFPLTVTSAQKNPTAFYLCASRSGQRSYEQYFGPGTRLTVT.